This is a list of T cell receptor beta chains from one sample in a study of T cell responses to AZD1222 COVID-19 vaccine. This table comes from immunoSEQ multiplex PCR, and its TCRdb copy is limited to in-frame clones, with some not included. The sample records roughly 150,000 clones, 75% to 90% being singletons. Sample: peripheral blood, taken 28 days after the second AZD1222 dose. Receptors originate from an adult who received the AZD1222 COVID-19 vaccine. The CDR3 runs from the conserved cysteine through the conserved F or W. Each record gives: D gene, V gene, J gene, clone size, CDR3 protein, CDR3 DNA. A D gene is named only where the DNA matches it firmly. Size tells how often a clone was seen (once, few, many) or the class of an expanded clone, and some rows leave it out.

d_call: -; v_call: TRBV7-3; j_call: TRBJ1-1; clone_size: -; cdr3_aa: CASSSEDLTEAFF; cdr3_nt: TGTGCCAGCAGCTCTGAAGATCTCACTGAAGCTTTCTTT
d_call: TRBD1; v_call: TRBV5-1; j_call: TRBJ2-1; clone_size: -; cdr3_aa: CASSLGDRGSYNEQFF; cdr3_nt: TGCGCCAGCAGCTTGGGAGACAGGGGCTCCTACAATGAGCAGTTCTTC
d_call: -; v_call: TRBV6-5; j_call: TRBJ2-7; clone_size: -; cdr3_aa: CASSWSPGGEQYF; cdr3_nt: TGTGCCAGCAGTTGGTCACCGGGTGGCGAGCAGTACTTC
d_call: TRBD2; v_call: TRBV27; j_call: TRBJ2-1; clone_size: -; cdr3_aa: CASSLYGPGTSGRGDYNEQFF; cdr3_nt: TGTGCCAGCAGTTTATATGGGCCTGGGACTAGCGGGAGAGGAGACTACAATGAGCAGTTCTTC
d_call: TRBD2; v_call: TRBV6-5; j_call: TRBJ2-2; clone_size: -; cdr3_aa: CASSSPGLNTGELFF; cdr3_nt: TGTGCCAGCAGTTCCCCGGGACTAAACACCGGGGAGCTGTTTTTT
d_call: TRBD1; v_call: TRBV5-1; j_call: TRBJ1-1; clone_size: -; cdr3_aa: CASSLSLTGNEAFF; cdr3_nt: TGCGCCAGCAGCCTCAGTTTGACAGGGAATGAAGCTTTCTTT
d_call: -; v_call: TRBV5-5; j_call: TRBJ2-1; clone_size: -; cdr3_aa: CASRLSPVNEQFF; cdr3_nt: TGTGCCAGCAGGCTGAGTCCGGTCAATGAGCAGTTCTTC
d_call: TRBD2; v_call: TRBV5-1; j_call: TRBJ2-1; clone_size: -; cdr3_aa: CASSLVAGKDEQFF; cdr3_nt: TGCGCCAGCAGCTTGGTAGCGGGTAAGGATGAGCAGTTCTTC
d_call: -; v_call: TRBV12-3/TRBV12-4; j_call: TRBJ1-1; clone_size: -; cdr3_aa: CASRGTLNTEAFF; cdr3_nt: TGTGCCAGCAGGGGGACTTTGAACACTGAAGCTTTCTTT
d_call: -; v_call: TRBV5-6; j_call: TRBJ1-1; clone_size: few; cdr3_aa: CASSLMGLDRNTEAFF; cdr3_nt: TGTGCCAGCAGCTTGATGGGTCTGGACAGAAACACTGAAGCTTTCTTT
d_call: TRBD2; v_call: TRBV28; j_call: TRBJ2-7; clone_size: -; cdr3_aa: CASSFSAGGSHEQYF; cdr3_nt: TGTGCCAGCAGTTTCAGTGCGGGAGGATCCCACGAGCAGTACTTC
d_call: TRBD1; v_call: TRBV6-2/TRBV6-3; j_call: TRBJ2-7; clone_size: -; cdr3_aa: CASSKDRVKNEQYF; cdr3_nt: TGTGCCAGCAGTAAAGACAGGGTTAAGAACGAGCAGTACTTC
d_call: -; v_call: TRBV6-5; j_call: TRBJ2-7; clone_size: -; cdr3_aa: CASSLAVSSYEQYF; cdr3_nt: TGTGCCAGCAGTTTAGCGGTAAGCTCCTACGAGCAGTACTTC
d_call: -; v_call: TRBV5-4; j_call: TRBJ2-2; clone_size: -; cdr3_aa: CASSLGGMTGELFF; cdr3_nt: TGTGCCAGCAGCTTGGGAGGGATGACCGGGGAGCTGTTTTTT
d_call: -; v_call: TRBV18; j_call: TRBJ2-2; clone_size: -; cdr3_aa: CASSEGANTGELFF; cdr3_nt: TGTGCCAGCTCAGAAGGGGCTAACACCGGGGAGCTGTTTTTT
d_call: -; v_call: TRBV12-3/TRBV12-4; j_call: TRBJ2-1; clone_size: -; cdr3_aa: CASSFSYNEQFF; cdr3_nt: TGTGCCAGCAGTTTTAGCTACAATGAGCAGTTCTTC
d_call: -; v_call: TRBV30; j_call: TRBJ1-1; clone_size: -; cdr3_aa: CAWGLGGGNTEAFF; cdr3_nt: TGTGCCTGGGGCCTTGGGGGGGGGAACACTGAAGCTTTCTTT
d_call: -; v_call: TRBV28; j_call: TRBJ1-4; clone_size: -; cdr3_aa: CASSSPGPGGEKLFF; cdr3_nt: TGTGCCAGCAGTTCCCCGGGACCCGGGGGAGAAAAACTGTTTTTT
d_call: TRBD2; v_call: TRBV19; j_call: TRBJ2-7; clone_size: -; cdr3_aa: CASSRLAGGHEQYF; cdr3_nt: TGTGCCAGTAGTCGACTAGCGGGAGGACACGAGCAGTACTTC
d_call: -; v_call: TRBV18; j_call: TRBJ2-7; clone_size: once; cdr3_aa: CASSPRQAFSYEQYF; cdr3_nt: TGTGCCAGCTCACCACGACAGGCCTTCTCCTACGAGCAGTACTTC
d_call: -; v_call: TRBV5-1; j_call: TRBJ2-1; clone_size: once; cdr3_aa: CASSLTGPSYNEQFF; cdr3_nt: TGCGCCAGCAGCTTGACGGGACCCTCCTACAATGAGCAGTTCTTC
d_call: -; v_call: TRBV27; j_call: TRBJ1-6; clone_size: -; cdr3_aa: CASSLFPRIDNSPLHF; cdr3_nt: TGTGCCAGCAGTTTATTTCCTAGGATAGATAATTCACCCCTCCACTTT
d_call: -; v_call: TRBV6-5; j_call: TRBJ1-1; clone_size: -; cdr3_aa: CASRADMNTEAFF; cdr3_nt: TGTGCCAGCAGGGCCGATATGAACACTGAAGCTTTCTTT
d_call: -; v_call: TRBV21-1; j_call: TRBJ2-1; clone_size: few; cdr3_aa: CASSLSEQFF; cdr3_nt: TGTGCCAGCAGCCTCAGTGAGCAGTTCTTC
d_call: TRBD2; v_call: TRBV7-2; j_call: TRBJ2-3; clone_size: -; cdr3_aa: CASSLVSPSGPPDTQYF; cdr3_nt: TGTGCCAGCAGCTTAGTATCCCCTAGCGGGCCTCCAGATACGCAGTATTTT
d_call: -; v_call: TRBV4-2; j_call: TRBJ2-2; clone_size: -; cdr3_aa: CASSPTGTTGELFF; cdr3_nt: TGTGCCAGCAGCCCGACTGGAACCACCGGGGAGCTGTTTTTT
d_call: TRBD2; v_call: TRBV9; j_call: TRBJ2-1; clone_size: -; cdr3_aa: CASSVGSGFYNEQFF; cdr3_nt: TGTGCCAGCAGCGTAGGTAGCGGGTTTTACAATGAGCAGTTCTTC
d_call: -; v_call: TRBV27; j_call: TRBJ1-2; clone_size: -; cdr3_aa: CASSFEGEGGNYGYTF; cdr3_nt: TGTGCCAGCAGTTTCGAGGGAGAAGGGGGTAACTATGGCTACACCTTC
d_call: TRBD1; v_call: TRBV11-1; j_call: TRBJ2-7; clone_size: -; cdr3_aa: CASSFGDRHTYEQYF; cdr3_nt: TGTGCCAGCAGCTTTGGGGACAGGCACACCTACGAGCAGTACTTC
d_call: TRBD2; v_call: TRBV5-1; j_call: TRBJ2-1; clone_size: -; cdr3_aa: CASSLASSGTNEQFF; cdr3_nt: TGCGCCAGCAGCTTGGCCTCTAGCGGGACCAATGAGCAGTTCTTC
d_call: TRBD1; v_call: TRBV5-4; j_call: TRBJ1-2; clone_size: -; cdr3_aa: CASSFRTGGYGYTF; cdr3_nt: TGTGCCAGCAGCTTCCGGACAGGCGGCTATGGCTACACCTTC
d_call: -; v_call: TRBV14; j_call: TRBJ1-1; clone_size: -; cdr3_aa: CASSPQLNTEAFF; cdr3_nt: TGTGCCAGCAGCCCCCAGTTGAACACTGAAGCTTTCTTT
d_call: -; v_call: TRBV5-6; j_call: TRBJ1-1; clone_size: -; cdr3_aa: CASSLAGQGNTEAFF; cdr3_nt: TGTGCCAGCAGCTTGGCCGGGCAGGGGAACACTGAAGCTTTCTTT
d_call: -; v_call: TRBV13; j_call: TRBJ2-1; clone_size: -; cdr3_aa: CASSYTGSNEQFF; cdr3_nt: TGTGCCAGCAGTTATACAGGTTCGAATGAGCAGTTCTTC
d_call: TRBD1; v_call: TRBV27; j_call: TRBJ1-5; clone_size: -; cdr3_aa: CASSHATGADNQPQHF; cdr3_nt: TGTGCCAGCAGCCACGCGACAGGGGCGGACAATCAGCCCCAGCATTTT
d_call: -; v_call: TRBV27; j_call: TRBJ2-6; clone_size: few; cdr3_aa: CASSVLSGANVLTF; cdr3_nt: TGTGCCAGCAGTGTGCTCTCTGGGGCCAACGTCCTGACTTTC
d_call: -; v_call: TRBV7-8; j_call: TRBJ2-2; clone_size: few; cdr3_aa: CASSLGLAVTGELFF; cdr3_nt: TGTGCCAGCAGCTTAGGGCTAGCTGTCACCGGGGAGCTGTTTTTT
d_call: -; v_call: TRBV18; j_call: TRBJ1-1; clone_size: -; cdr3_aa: CASSPEMINTEAFF; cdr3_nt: TGTGCCAGCTCACCAGAGATGATTAACACTGAAGCTTTCTTT
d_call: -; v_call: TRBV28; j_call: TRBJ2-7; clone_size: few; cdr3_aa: CASYTPGYEQYF; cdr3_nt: TGTGCCAGCTATACGCCGGGCTACGAGCAGTACTTC
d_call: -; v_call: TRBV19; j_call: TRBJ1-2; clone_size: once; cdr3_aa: CASSLEIGYTF; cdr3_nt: TGTGCCAGTAGTTTGGAGATCGGGTACACCTTC
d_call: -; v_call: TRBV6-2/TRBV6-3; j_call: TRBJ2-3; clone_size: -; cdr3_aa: CASSSPSRGADTQYF; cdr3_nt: TGTGCCAGCAGTTCGCCCAGCAGAGGAGCAGATACGCAGTATTTT
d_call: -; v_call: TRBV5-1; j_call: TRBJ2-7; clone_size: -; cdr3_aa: CASSARMAYEQYF; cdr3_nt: TGCGCCAGCAGTGCGAGGATGGCCTACGAGCAGTACTTC
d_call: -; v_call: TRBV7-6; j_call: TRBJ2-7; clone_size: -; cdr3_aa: CASSLETRAGEEQYF; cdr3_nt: TGTGCCAGCAGCTTAGAGACTAGGGCAGGGGAAGAGCAGTACTTC
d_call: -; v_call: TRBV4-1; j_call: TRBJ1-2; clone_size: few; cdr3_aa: CASSHEAGRMSGGYTF; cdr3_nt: TGCGCCAGCAGCCACGAGGCAGGGAGGATGTCAGGGGGCTACACCTTC
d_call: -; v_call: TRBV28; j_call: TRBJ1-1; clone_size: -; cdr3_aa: CASNPGGRTEAFF; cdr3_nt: TGTGCCAGCAACCCGGGAGGTCGCACTGAAGCTTTCTTT
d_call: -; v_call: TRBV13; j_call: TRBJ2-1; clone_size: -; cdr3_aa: CASSLTGVGNEQFF; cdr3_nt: TGTGCCAGCAGCTTAACGGGAGTGGGCAATGAGCAGTTCTTC
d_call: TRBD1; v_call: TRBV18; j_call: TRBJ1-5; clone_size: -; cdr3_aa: CASSGQGDQPQHF; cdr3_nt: TGTGCCAGCTCGGGACAGGGGGATCAGCCCCAGCATTTT
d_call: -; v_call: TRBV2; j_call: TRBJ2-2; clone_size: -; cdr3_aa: CASEKTGNTGELFF; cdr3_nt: TGTGCCAGCGAGAAGACAGGGAACACCGGGGAGCTGTTTTTT
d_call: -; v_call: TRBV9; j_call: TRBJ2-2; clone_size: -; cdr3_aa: CASSVDSSGELFF; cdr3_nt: TGTGCCAGCAGCGTAGATAGTTCCGGGGAGCTGTTTTTT
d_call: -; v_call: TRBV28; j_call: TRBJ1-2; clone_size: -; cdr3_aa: CASSPGHVLDGYTF; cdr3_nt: TGTGCCAGCAGTCCCGGACATGTTCTGGATGGCTACACCTTC
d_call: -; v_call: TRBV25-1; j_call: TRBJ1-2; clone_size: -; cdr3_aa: CASSRAYGYTF; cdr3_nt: TGTGCCAGCAGTCGGGCGTATGGCTACACCTTC
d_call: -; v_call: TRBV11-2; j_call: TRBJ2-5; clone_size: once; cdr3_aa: CASSRGETQYF; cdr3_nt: TGTGCCAGCAGCCGGGGGGAGACCCAGTACTTC